The clone carrying this T cell receptor (beta chain) was counted at least ten times. 5'RACE with 10-nucleotide random UMIs generated the cDNA. TCRdb passed the 5' RACE reads through MiXCR, listing each CDR3 protein once. The table records 60,000 to 75,000 distinct CDR3 sequences, 8.5% to 10% of them present only once. Time point in this sample: longitudinal time-point 2. As healthy controls, volunteers from a blood bank in Maryland, USA, were used. This sample was taken from a study of neurological immune-mediated disorders. The CDR3 runs to 14 residues. CDR1 and CDR2 from the germline V gene are DFQATT and SNEGSKA (reference sequence). Trimming took 6 bases from V and 5 from J, leaving 19 bases between them.

The clonotype originates from a man aged 25-40 years in good health. Specimen: PBMCs. The chain couples TRBV20-1 to TRBJ1-1; D may be TRBD1 (6 bases). The CDR3: CSAPKGTGSTEAFF. DNA for the CDR3: TGCAGTGCCCCGAAGGGAACAGGGTCAACTGAAGCTTTCTTT.